This TCR beta chain derives from a study of blood T cell repertoires in COVID-19. Study background: The samples span acute and convalescent COVID-19 from the United States, Italy and Spain.

V lost 3 bases and J lost 2; bases outside the gene matches: 10. Germline CDR1 reads KGHSH; CDR2 reads LQKENI. The CDR3 length is 17 residues. Libraries were prepared by immunoSEQ multiplex PCR; TCRdb keeps only in-frame clonotypes and omits some of them. The table has around 200,000 clones, around nine tenths seen once. The specimen was peripheral blood. This receptor was obtained from a woman between 18 and 29 years old who had recovered from COVID-19. The chain is built from TRBV18 and TRBJ2-3; TRBD2 agrees at 8 bases. This CDR3 reads CASSPRGGRKITDTQYF. The CDR3 DNA reads TGTGCCAGCTCACCCCGGGGGGGCAGGAAAATCACAGATACGCAGTATTTT.